These T cell receptor beta chains were read from a single sample in a study of T cells in tuberculosis. The data were produced by immunoSEQ multiplex PCR, yet TCRdb's version contains in-frame clones alone and is incomplete. The data hold some 5,000 clones, with less than 98% observed a single time. Sample: PBMCs, taken at tuberculosis diagnosis. The receptors were sampled from an adult with tuberculosis. The CDR3 runs from the conserved cysteine through the conserved F or W. The order of the fields is V gene, J gene, clone size, D gene, CDR3 DNA, CDR3 protein. D genes are given only for firm matches. The size of a clone is reported for some rows only, either as once, few or many, or as a class for expanded clones.

>TRBV13|TRBJ2-3|NA|TRBD1
TGTGCCAGCAGGCAGGGGGTAGATACGCAGTATTTT
CASRQGVDTQYF
>TRBV12-2|TRBJ1-2|NA|NA
TGTGCAAGTCGCTCGTCCAGGGCAGGGGGCTATGGCTACACCTTC
CASRSSRAGGYGYTF
>TRBV5-1|TRBJ2-1|NA|NA
TGCGCCAGCAGCTTACTAGAGGCCACCTACAATGAGCAGTTCTTC
CASSLLEATYNEQFF
>TRBV7-3|TRBJ2-2|NA|NA
TGTGCCAGCAGCTTAGAGGTGGCCGGGGAGCTGTTTTTT
CASSLEVAGELFF
>TRBV10-3|TRBJ2-3|NA|NA
TGTGCCATCAGTGAGGAGGAAACAGATACGCAGTATTTT
CAISEEETDTQYF
>TRBV5-1|TRBJ2-1|NA|TRBD2
TGCGCCAGCAGCTTGATGGGCGGGGGGCAATCTGAGCAGTTCTTC
CASSLMGGGQSEQFF
>TRBV7-3|TRBJ2-1|NA|TRBD1
TGTGCCAGCAGCGTAGTGGGGACAGGGACAAATGAGCAGTTCTTC
CASSVVGTGTNEQFF
>TRBV5-1|TRBJ1-1|NA|NA
TGCGCCAGCAGCCCACATGATGAGGGCATGAACACTGAAGCTTTCTTT
CASSPHDEGMNTEAFF
>TRBV4-2|TRBJ1-1|NA|TRBD1
TGTGCCAGCAGCCGGGACAGGATAGCTTTCTTT
CASSRDRIAFF
>TRBV5-4|TRBJ2-5|NA|TRBD2
TGTGCCAGCAGCGGACAGACTAGCGGGGGGAGAGAGACCCAGTACTTC
CASSGQTSGGRETQYF
>TRBV5-1|TRBJ1-4|NA|TRBD1
TGCGCCAGCAGCGGACGGACAGGTGCAACTAATGAAAAACTGTTTTTT
CASSGRTGATNEKLFF
>TRBV5-1|TRBJ2-1|NA|TRBD1
TGCGCCAGCGGGACAGGGCGACACTCCTACAATGAGCAGTTCTTC
CASGTGRHSYNEQFF
>TRBV6-6|TRBJ2-1|NA|TRBD1
TGTGCCAGCAGCTACAGGGGGCAAAGCTTCTACAATGAGCAGTTCTTC
CASSYRGQSFYNEQFF
>TRBV7-6|TRBJ2-7|once|NA
TGTGCCAGCAGCCCCCCCCTGCGCGAGCAGTACTTC
CASSPPLREQYF
>TRBV5-1|TRBJ2-1|NA|TRBD2
TGCGCCAGCAGCTTGACTAGCGGGACCCCCAATGAGCAGTTCTTC
CASSLTSGTPNEQFF
>TRBV5-1|TRBJ1-1|NA|NA
TGCGCCAGCAGCCCCGGGGGGGGAAGCGCAGTAACTGAAGCTTTCTTT
CASSPGGGSAVTEAFF
>TRBV9|TRBJ1-4|NA|NA
TGTGCCAGCAGCGCGGGAAATTTTGGGGAAAAACTGTTTTTT
CASSAGNFGEKLFF